Detailed here is one T cell receptor (beta chain). The authors' processing: Quantification of nucleated cells was approximated via reference gene primer amplification. TCRdb's copy holds only in-frame clones and misses some; the assay was immunoSEQ multiplex PCR. The V and J calls and the clone size are those of that table, but D and trimming were determined from the DNA. The sample comprises roughly 60,000 clones, about 76% of which are singletons, and less than 35% rests with the top ten. The V gene end was trimmed by 0 bases and the J gene end by 2 bases; junction bases not matched to a gene: 4. The CDR3 extends over 16 amino acids. Germline loops: CDR1 MGHRA, CDR2 YSYEKL. This record comes from a study of blood T cell repertoires in COVID-19. Turning to the study itself: Sites in the United States, Italy and Spain provided acute and convalescent COVID-19 samples.

Source material: peripheral blood. This clonotype was obtained from a human donor in a cohort sampled during active COVID-19. The V gene is TRBV4-1, the J gene TRBJ2-7; 10 nucleotides match TRBD2. CDR3 in amino acids: CASSQDPLAGPYEQYF. CDR3 nucleotide sequence: TGCGCCAGCAGCCAAGATCCACTAGCGGGACCCTACGAGCAGTACTTC.